A selection of T cell receptor beta chains follows, all from one sample in a study of blood T cell repertoires in COVID-19. TCRdb's copy holds only in-frame clones and misses some; the assay was immunoSEQ multiplex PCR. The table lists about 160,000 clones, 92% of them singletons. What was sequenced was peripheral blood. These receptors were obtained from a man under 40 with COVID-19, enrolled during active disease. Each CDR3 is given with its conserved first and last residue. The order of the fields is D gene, V gene, clone size, J gene, CDR3 DNA, CDR3 protein. The D gene is left open where the match is weak. Clone size is shown for a subset of rows, as once, few, many or a class of expanded clone.

d_call: .; v_call: TRBV2; clone_size: .; j_call: TRBJ1-3; cdr3_nt: TGTGCCAGCAGTGACAGGGAAGCCCGCTCTGGAAACACCATATATTTT; cdr3_aa: CASSDREARSGNTIYF
d_call: .; v_call: TRBV14; clone_size: .; j_call: TRBJ2-5; cdr3_nt: TGTGCCAGCAGCGGGACATTTCTGGGGACCCAGTACTTC; cdr3_aa: CASSGTFLGTQYF
d_call: .; v_call: TRBV7-9; clone_size: once; j_call: TRBJ1-3; cdr3_nt: TGTGCCAGCAGCTTCTTCAGAGGGCGGAACTCTGGAAACACCATATATTTT; cdr3_aa: CASSFFRGRNSGNTIYF
d_call: .; v_call: TRBV14; clone_size: .; j_call: TRBJ2-1; cdr3_nt: TGTGCCAGCAGCCAAGATTCGGGATCGGTGGGTTGGAATGAGCAGTTCTTC; cdr3_aa: CASSQDSGSVGWNEQFF
d_call: TRBD1; v_call: TRBV6-5; clone_size: .; j_call: TRBJ1-5; cdr3_nt: TGTGCCAGCAGTTCCTCGGACAGGGGGAGGAATCAGCCCCAGCATTTT; cdr3_aa: CASSSSDRGRNQPQHF
d_call: .; v_call: TRBV19; clone_size: .; j_call: TRBJ2-3; cdr3_nt: TGTGCCAGCGTGGGGGGGCTTTCGGTAGATACGCAGTATTTT; cdr3_aa: CASVGGLSVDTQYF
d_call: TRBD1; v_call: TRBV4-1; clone_size: .; j_call: TRBJ1-5; cdr3_nt: TGCGCCAGCAGCCACCCCTCGAGGGACAGAAAGAATCAGCCCCAGCATTTT; cdr3_aa: CASSHPSRDRKNQPQHF
d_call: .; v_call: TRBV12-5; clone_size: .; j_call: TRBJ1-1; cdr3_nt: TGTGCTAGTGGTCCGGGTGGATCGGACACTGAAGCTTTCTTT; cdr3_aa: CASGPGGSDTEAFF
d_call: .; v_call: TRBV18; clone_size: .; j_call: TRBJ1-2; cdr3_nt: TGTGCCAGCTCACCACCGGCGGGGGGGGTGGCTATTAATGGCTACACCTTC; cdr3_aa: CASSPPAGGVAINGYTF
d_call: .; v_call: TRBV5-6; clone_size: .; j_call: TRBJ2-5; cdr3_nt: TGTGCCAGCAGCCAACAACCTCTCAGGGGGGAGTTGGAGACCCAGTACTTC; cdr3_aa: CASSQQPLRGELETQYF
d_call: .; v_call: TRBV12-3/TRBV12-4; clone_size: .; j_call: TRBJ2-1; cdr3_nt: TGTGCCAGCAGTTTTCGGGGAGGACAGTTCTTC; cdr3_aa: CASSFRGGQFF
d_call: TRBD2; v_call: TRBV7-3; clone_size: .; j_call: TRBJ2-1; cdr3_nt: TGTGCCAGCAACCTAGCGGGAGGGCCGAGTGAGCAGTTCTTC; cdr3_aa: CASNLAGGPSEQFF
d_call: TRBD2; v_call: TRBV28; clone_size: .; j_call: TRBJ2-1; cdr3_nt: TGTGCCAGCAGCTCCCCGGGGGGCGGGAGGTCCTACAATGAGCAGTTCTTC; cdr3_aa: CASSSPGGGRSYNEQFF
d_call: TRBD1; v_call: TRBV6-5; clone_size: .; j_call: TRBJ1-3; cdr3_nt: TGTGCCAGCAGTTCAGGACAGGGGCTAAACACCATATATTTT; cdr3_aa: CASSSGQGLNTIYF
d_call: .; v_call: TRBV19; clone_size: .; j_call: TRBJ2-1; cdr3_nt: TGTGCCAGTAGGGGAGCTAGTAGGTCCTACAATGAGCAGTTCTTC; cdr3_aa: CASRGASRSYNEQFF
d_call: TRBD2; v_call: TRBV27; clone_size: .; j_call: TRBJ2-1; cdr3_nt: TGTGCCACCGCCCGGCGGGGGGACTACAATGAGCAGTTCTTC; cdr3_aa: CATARRGDYNEQFF
d_call: TRBD1; v_call: TRBV6-4; clone_size: few; j_call: TRBJ1-4; cdr3_nt: TGTGCCAGCAGTGCCAGAAGGAACAGGGGAGGTGAAAAACTGTTTTTT; cdr3_aa: CASSARRNRGGEKLFF
d_call: .; v_call: TRBV7-9; clone_size: .; j_call: TRBJ1-1; cdr3_nt: TGTGCCAGCAGCTCGGCAGGTTACGACACTGAAGCTTTCTTT; cdr3_aa: CASSSAGYDTEAFF
d_call: TRBD1; v_call: TRBV6-6; clone_size: .; j_call: TRBJ2-7; cdr3_nt: TGTGCCAGCAGTTCGGGACAGGGACGCTACGAGCAGTACTTC; cdr3_aa: CASSSGQGRYEQYF
d_call: .; v_call: TRBV5-1; clone_size: .; j_call: TRBJ1-1; cdr3_nt: TGCGCCAGCAGCTTGGACAGGAGTATAAGGAACACTGAAGCTTTCTTT; cdr3_aa: CASSLDRSIRNTEAFF
d_call: TRBD2; v_call: TRBV24-1; clone_size: once; j_call: TRBJ2-1; cdr3_nt: TGTGCCACCAGTGGGAGGGGACTAGCGGGGGCCAGCTCCTACAATGAGCAGTTCTTC; cdr3_aa: CATSGRGLAGASSYNEQFF
d_call: .; v_call: TRBV3-1/TRBV3-2; clone_size: .; j_call: TRBJ2-1; cdr3_nt: TGTGCCAGCAGCCAGGGGCAGGTCTCAGGATCCAATGAGCAGTTCTTC; cdr3_aa: CASSQGQVSGSNEQFF
d_call: TRBD2; v_call: TRBV6-2/TRBV6-3; clone_size: .; j_call: TRBJ2-3; cdr3_nt: TGTGCCAGCAGTTACGTCAGCGGGGGGCCGCCAGATACGCAGTATTTT; cdr3_aa: CASSYVSGGPPDTQYF
d_call: TRBD2; v_call: TRBV5-1; clone_size: .; j_call: TRBJ2-7; cdr3_nt: TGCGCCAGCAGACCCGGGGGGGTTTACGAGCAGTACTTC; cdr3_aa: CASRPGGVYEQYF
d_call: .; v_call: TRBV2; clone_size: once; j_call: TRBJ2-3; cdr3_nt: TGTGCCAGCAGTGTTTATAGCAGGGCACACACAGATACGCAGTATTTT; cdr3_aa: CASSVYSRAHTDTQYF
d_call: TRBD1; v_call: TRBV19; clone_size: .; j_call: TRBJ2-5; cdr3_nt: TGTGCCAGTAGTATGGCTACAGGGGGCTGGGAGACCCAGTACTTC; cdr3_aa: CASSMATGGWETQYF
d_call: .; v_call: TRBV7-9; clone_size: .; j_call: TRBJ2-7; cdr3_nt: TGTGCCAGCAGCTTAGAATTCCGCTACTACGAGCAGTACTTC; cdr3_aa: CASSLEFRYYEQYF
d_call: .; v_call: TRBV19; clone_size: .; j_call: TRBJ1-1; cdr3_nt: TGTGCCACAAGCGGTGGTCTGGGTACTGAAGCTTTCTTT; cdr3_aa: CATSGGLGTEAFF
d_call: TRBD1; v_call: TRBV7-3; clone_size: .; j_call: TRBJ1-2; cdr3_nt: TGTGCCAGCAGCACCGAGACAGGGGGTGGTGGCTACACCTTC; cdr3_aa: CASSTETGGGGYTF
d_call: .; v_call: TRBV21-1; clone_size: .; j_call: TRBJ2-7; cdr3_nt: TGTGCCAGCAGCCCCGGGGACAGCCAAGACGAGCAGTACTTC; cdr3_aa: CASSPGDSQDEQYF
d_call: TRBD2; v_call: TRBV9; clone_size: .; j_call: TRBJ2-3; cdr3_nt: TGTGCCAGCAGCGTAGATACGGGGAGGGACACAGATACGCAGTATTTT; cdr3_aa: CASSVDTGRDTDTQYF
d_call: TRBD1; v_call: TRBV19; clone_size: .; j_call: TRBJ2-4; cdr3_nt: TGTGCCAGTAGTATTGAGGGGACAGACATTCAGTACTTC; cdr3_aa: CASSIEGTDIQYF
d_call: TRBD2; v_call: TRBV20-1; clone_size: once; j_call: TRBJ2-3; cdr3_nt: TGCAGTGCTAGTTCTAGCGGAATAAACACAGATACGCAGTATTTT; cdr3_aa: CSASSSGINTDTQYF
d_call: TRBD1; v_call: TRBV6-6; clone_size: .; j_call: TRBJ1-5; cdr3_nt: TGTGCCATCCCCGACAGGGGAAAGAACCCTCAGCCCCAGCATTTT; cdr3_aa: CAIPDRGKNPQPQHF
d_call: TRBD1; v_call: TRBV7-2; clone_size: once; j_call: TRBJ1-4; cdr3_nt: TGTGCCAGCAGCCTGACAGGGGGCCGAGAAAAACTGTTTTTT; cdr3_aa: CASSLTGGREKLFF
d_call: .; v_call: TRBV4-3; clone_size: .; j_call: TRBJ2-7; cdr3_nt: TGCGCCAGCGCGCGGGAAGTAATAGGGTCCGCCGAGCAGTACTTC; cdr3_aa: CASAREVIGSAEQYF
d_call: .; v_call: TRBV20-1; clone_size: .; j_call: TRBJ2-7; cdr3_nt: TGCAGTGCTAGTGCGGGGAGGAATTACGAGCAGTACTTC; cdr3_aa: CSASAGRNYEQYF
d_call: .; v_call: TRBV6-6; clone_size: .; j_call: TRBJ2-7; cdr3_nt: TGTGCCAGCGGGGGGGCGGAATTCTACGAGCAGTACTTC; cdr3_aa: CASGGAEFYEQYF
d_call: .; v_call: TRBV28; clone_size: .; j_call: TRBJ2-3; cdr3_nt: TGTGCCAGCAGTTTAGCCCGGGTTACGCAGTATTTT; cdr3_aa: CASSLARVTQYF
d_call: .; v_call: TRBV6-6; clone_size: .; j_call: TRBJ1-4; cdr3_nt: TGTGCCAGCAGTACGGGGGGGCGTAGTGAAAAACTGTTTTTT; cdr3_aa: CASSTGGRSEKLFF
d_call: TRBD1; v_call: TRBV19; clone_size: .; j_call: TRBJ1-6; cdr3_nt: TGTGCCAGTAGTCCCTCCGGGACAGGGTACGGTTCACCCCTCCACTTT; cdr3_aa: CASSPSGTGYGSPLHF
d_call: .; v_call: TRBV7-9; clone_size: .; j_call: TRBJ2-3; cdr3_nt: TGTGCCAGCAGCAACTTATATACGCAGTATTTT; cdr3_aa: CASSNLYTQYF
d_call: TRBD2; v_call: TRBV6-1; clone_size: .; j_call: TRBJ2-5; cdr3_nt: TGTGCCAGCAGTGAAAACACGGGAGGGAAAGAGACCCAGTACTTC; cdr3_aa: CASSENTGGKETQYF
d_call: TRBD2; v_call: TRBV19; clone_size: .; j_call: TRBJ2-1; cdr3_nt: TGTGCCAGTAGTATAGTGGGGACTAGCGAAACTAAGCAGTTCTTC; cdr3_aa: CASSIVGTSETKQFF
d_call: .; v_call: TRBV13; clone_size: .; j_call: TRBJ1-1; cdr3_nt: TGTGCCAGCAGCTCCCAAGGGGCAGGGGTCGGTGAAGCTTTCTTT; cdr3_aa: CASSSQGAGVGEAFF
d_call: TRBD2; v_call: TRBV6-6; clone_size: once; j_call: TRBJ2-4; cdr3_nt: TGTGCCAGCAGTAAACTATTGGGACTAGCGGCGAACATTCAGTACTTC; cdr3_aa: CASSKLLGLAANIQYF
d_call: .; v_call: TRBV4-2; clone_size: .; j_call: TRBJ1-1; cdr3_nt: TGTGCCAGCAGCCAAAACGGGGGAACTGAAGCTTTCTTT; cdr3_aa: CASSQNGGTEAFF
d_call: .; v_call: TRBV10-3; clone_size: .; j_call: TRBJ2-3; cdr3_nt: TGTGCCATCAGCAAAGTTCGGGTCAGCACAGATACGCAGTATTTT; cdr3_aa: CAISKVRVSTDTQYF
d_call: TRBD2; v_call: TRBV3-1/TRBV3-2; clone_size: .; j_call: TRBJ2-3; cdr3_nt: TGTGCCAGCAGCCAAGTGGCGGCATTGACCGGGACTAGCGGGGAGACCACAGATACGCAGTATTTT; cdr3_aa: CASSQVAALTGTSGETTDTQYF
d_call: .; v_call: TRBV3-1/TRBV3-2; clone_size: .; j_call: TRBJ2-7; cdr3_nt: TGTGCCAGCAGCCGTACTAGCAGCGAGCAGTACTTC; cdr3_aa: CASSRTSSEQYF
d_call: .; v_call: TRBV5-1; clone_size: once; j_call: TRBJ2-6; cdr3_nt: TGCGCCAGCAGCCCCACTGGGGCCAACGTCCTGACTTTC; cdr3_aa: CASSPTGANVLTF
d_call: .; v_call: TRBV27; clone_size: once; j_call: TRBJ1-2; cdr3_nt: TGTGCCAGCAGTTTGGGACACAACTATGGCTACACCTTC; cdr3_aa: CASSLGHNYGYTF
d_call: .; v_call: TRBV12-3/TRBV12-4; clone_size: .; j_call: TRBJ1-2; cdr3_nt: TGTGCCAGCAGTTTGGGCAGCTCCTATGGCTACACCTTC; cdr3_aa: CASSLGSSYGYTF